The 26 T cell receptor beta chains presented below share a single source sample, sequenced in a study of somatic mutations in cytotoxic T cells in rheumatoid arthritis. The method was immunoSEQ multiplex PCR; TCRdb's version includes in-frame clones alone and lacks a portion of them. The top ten clones hold roughly 27% of a sample with 5,500 to 6,500 clones, approximately 80% of them seen once. The material sequenced was CD8+ T cells sorted from blood. The receptors derive from an adult with rheumatoid arthritis.

V gene TRBV29-1 combines with J gene TRBJ2-5, with TRBD2 identical over 7 bases. Germline CDR1 SQVTM, CDR2 ANQGSEA. J was trimmed by 4 bases and V by 5 bases; bases with no gene match: 16. The CDR3 consists of 16 residues. The CDR3 coding sequence is TGCAGCGTTCACCTTTACCCCGGGGGGAGGGGAGAGACCCAGTACTTC. This sequence encodes CSVHLYPGGRGETQYF. Full variable domain (outside the CDR3, taken from reference TRBV29-1 and TRBJ2-5): SAVISQKPSRDICQRGTSLTIQCQVDSQVTMMFWYRQQPGQSLTLIATANQGSEATYESGFVIDKFPISRPNLTFSTLTVSNMSPEDSSIYLCSVHLYPGGRGETQYFGPGTRLLVL.

In its sample, this clone was seen once. The chain uses TRBV7-9 and TRBJ2-3; TRBD1 is a possible D gene (6 bases). V was pared by 3 bases and J by 4 bases, with 23 bases between. This CDR3 contains 18 residues. Germline CDR1 and CDR2: SEHNR and FQNEAQ (reference sequence). CDR3 loop: CASSFLPPSRGWADTQYF. The CDR3, as DNA: TGTGCCAGCAGCTTCCTCCCCCCCAGTAGGGGGTGGGCAGATACGCAGTATTTT.

The rearrangement links TRBV6-1 to TRBJ2-3, with D perhaps TRBD2 (5 bases). The CDR3 sequence is 16 residues long. Germline CDR1 reads MNHNS; CDR2 reads SASEGT. Trimming cost V 1 base and J 4 bases, with 15 bases left between them. The CDR3 spells CASSEEVANGADTQYF. The CDR3 DNA is TGTGCCAGCAGTGAAGAGGTAGCCAACGGGGCAGATACGCAGTATTTT.

The chain is built from TRBV5-1 and TRBJ2-3; 12 nucleotides align to TRBD2. Germline CDR1 and CDR2: SGHRS and YFSETQ. This CDR3 comprises 20 residues. V shed 3 bases and J 0 bases; nucleotides not matched to a gene: 14. CDR3 nucleotides: TGCGCCAGCAGCTACTGGGGACTAGCGGGTATTCCCCCTAGCACAGATACGCAGTATTTT. It yields the protein CASSYWGLAGIPPSTDTQYF.

This clone was seen a handful of times. This chain's CDR3 is CASSQQGAGYGYTF. In DNA, the CDR3 is TGTGCCAGCAGCCAGCAGGGGGCCGGCTATGGCTACACCTTC. The gene calls are TRBV7-9 and TRBJ1-2; TRBD1 agrees at 8 bases. CDR1 and CDR2 from the germline V gene are SEHNR and FQNEAQ (reference sequence). The CDR3 totals 14 residues. The J segment lost 4 bases and the V segment lost 5 bases, leaving 6 bases of the junction unmatched. Combining the CDR3 with reference TRBV7-9 and TRBJ1-2 gives the whole variable domain DTGVSQNPRHKITKRGQNVTFRCDPISEHNRLYWYRQTLGQGPEFLTYFQNEAQLEKSRLLSDRFSAERPKGSFSTLEIQRTEQGDSAMYLCASSQQGAGYGYTFGSGTRLTVV.

J is TRBJ1-1 and V is TRBV5-1, with TRBD1 as a possible D gene (5 bases). With 3 bases removed from V and 3 bases from J, the gap between germline ends came to 6 bases. The CDR3 is 12 amino acids. Per germline, CDR1 SGHRS and CDR2 YFSETQ. DNA for the CDR3: TGCGCCAGCAGCTGGGGGGACACTGAAGCTTTCTTT. This translates into CASSWGDTEAFF.

The chain employs TRBV5-6 and TRBJ1-1; possible D gene TRBD1, 6 bases. V gave up 6 bases and J gave up 0 bases, with 18 bases separating them. The CDR3 totals 16 residues. Germline CDR1 reads SGHDT; CDR2 reads YYEEEE. CDR3 coding DNA: TGTGCCAGCACCCCGGGGGCGGCTAACATGAACACTGAAGCTTTCTTT. This codes for CASTPGAANMNTEAFF. The complete variable domain, with remaining parts taken from reference TRBV5-6 and TRBJ1-1, reads DAGVTQSPTHLIKTRGQQVTLRCSPKSGHDTVSWYQQALGQGPQFIFQYYEEEERQRGNFPDRFSGHQFPNYSSELNVNALLLGDSALYLCASTPGAANMNTEAFFGQGTRLTVV.

J is TRBJ1-1 and V is TRBV28, with D hard to call. V gave up 5 bases and J gave up 1 base, with 14 bases separating them. The CDR3 loop spans 15 amino acids. Germline assignment: CDR1 MDHEN and CDR2 SYDVKM. The CDR3 region is CASSLDGSPNTEAFF. The CDR3 DNA is TGTGCCAGCAGTCTTGACGGGTCTCCGAACACTGAAGCTTTCTTT.

This rearrangement joins TRBV6-6 to TRBJ1-5, with D hard to call. The V end lost 5 bases, the J end lost 16 bases, and 24 bases lay between the germline ends. CDR1 MNHNY and CDR2 SVGAGI come from the germline V gene (reference sequence). The CDR3 sequence is 14 residues long. The CDR3: CASSTQPNVAGRHF. Written as DNA, the CDR3 is TGTGCCAGCAGTACCCAACCTAACGTGGCAGGTAGACATTTT.

The rearrangement uses TRBV11-3 and TRBJ1-1; 9 bases match TRBD1. The germline V gene has CDR1 SGHNT and CDR2 YENEEA. V lost 5 bases and J lost 7; bases outside the gene matches: 11. The CDR3 totals 15 residues. The CDR3 spells CASSPRLRDRDEAFF. In DNA form, the CDR3 reads TGTGCCAGCAGCCCCCGCCTCCGGGACAGGGATGAAGCTTTCTTT.

The rearrangement joins TRBV19 to TRBJ1-2; D unresolved. Germline CDR1 LNHDA, CDR2 SQIVND (reference sequence). The germline V and J ends were trimmed by 2 bases and 6 bases, with 7 bases remaining between them. This CDR3 region has 12 residues. The chain's CDR3 is CASSIRPDGYTF. CDR3 coding DNA: TGTGCCAGTAGTATAAGGCCGGATGGCTACACCTTC. Supplemented by reference TRBV19 and TRBJ1-2, the full variable domain reads DGGITQSPKYLFRKEGQNVTLSCEQNLNHDAMYWYRQDPGQGLRLIYYSQIVNDFQKGDIAEGYSVSREKKESFPLTVTSAQKNPTAFYLCASSIRPDGYTFGSGTRLTVV.

The chain has TRBV9 and TRBJ2-3; D not certain. The germline V gene encodes CDR1 SGDLS and CDR2 YYNGEE. V lost 0 bases and J lost 1, with 3 bases in between. The CDR3 length is 13 residues. The CDR3 sequence: CASSVEGTDTQYF. Written as DNA, the CDR3 is TGTGCCAGCAGCGTAGAGGGCACAGATACGCAGTATTTT.

Note on this clone: This specimen includes other DNA sequences encoding the same CDR3. This chain joins TRBV30 and TRBJ2-1, with TRBD2 as a possible D gene (5 bases). Germline V lookup: CDR1 GTSNPN, CDR2 SVGIG (reference sequence). V gave up 2 bases and J gave up 6 bases, with 14 bases separating them. This CDR3 is built from 14 residues. CDR3 in amino acids: CAWSSDGGSNEQFF. Here the CDR3 DNA reads TGTGCCTGGAGTTCCGACGGAGGCAGCAATGAGCAGTTCTTC. The whole variable domain, filled in from reference TRBV30 and TRBJ2-1, reads SQTIHQWPATLVQPVGSPLSLECTVEGTSNPNLYWYRQAAGRGLQLLFYSVGIGQISSEVPQNLSASRPQDRQFILSSKKLLLSDSGFYLCAWSSDGGSNEQFFGPGTRLTVL.

The gene calls are TRBV27 and TRBJ1-2; TRBD1 aligns across 7 bases. Germline CDR1 MNHEY, CDR2 SMNVEV (reference sequence). There are 14 residues in the CDR3. V gave up 5 bases and J gave up 8 bases; unmatched junction bases: 11. The CDR3 here is CASSPEGAHSGYTF. Written as DNA, the CDR3 is TGTGCCAGCAGTCCGGAGGGGGCGCATAGCGGCTACACCTTC.

The chain combines TRBV30 with TRBJ1-1; TRBD1 matches at 8 bases. The CDR3 sequence is 13 residues long. CDR1 is GTSNPN, CDR2 SVGIG, per germline (reference sequence). After removal of 2 bases from V and 12 bases from J, the junction contained 11 bases not matched to a gene. CDR3 residues: CAWSTHRTGLTFF. CDR3 bases: TGTGCCTGGAGTACCCATCGGACAGGGTTAACTTTCTTT. The full variable domain, completed using reference TRBV30 and TRBJ1-1, is SQTIHQWPATLVQPVGSPLSLECTVEGTSNPNLYWYRQAAGRGLQLLFYSVGIGQISSEVPQNLSASRPQDRQFILSSKKLLLSDSGFYLCAWSTHRTGLTFFGQGTRLTVV.

The V gene is TRBV28, the J gene TRBJ1-2, with D possibly being TRBD1 (5 bases). The CDR3 runs 13 residues. V was trimmed by 3 bases and J by 13 bases, leaving 18 bases between them. Per the germline V gene, CDR1 is MDHEN and CDR2 is SYDVKM. The CDR3 loop reads CASSLKGHYYSTF. The CDR3 bases are TGTGCCAGCAGTTTGAAGGGGCATTATTATAGCACCTTC.

This chain joins TRBV2 and TRBJ1-2; D remains unclear. The V end lost 8 bases, the J end lost 2 bases, and 12 bases lay between the germline ends. CDR3 size: 13 residues. Germline V CDR1 and CDR2: SNHLY, FYNNEI. CDR3 nucleotide sequence: TGTGCCAGCCCTCGAGCCTCAAACTATGGCTACACCTTC. Translated, it gives CASPRASNYGYTF.

J is TRBJ1-1 and V is TRBV27, with 12 positions matching TRBD1. The V segment lost 6 bases and the J segment 5 bases; nucleotides outside the gene matches: 10. The V gene's germline CDR1 is MNHEY and CDR2 SMNVEV (reference sequence). The CDR3 extends over 16 amino acids. CDR3 DNA sequence: TGTGCCAGCAGACCCGGGACAGGGGGCTGGGGAACTGAAGCTTTCTTT. It yields the protein CASRPGTGGWGTEAFF.

The chain uses TRBV15 and TRBJ1-6; TRBD1 matches 11 bases. J gave up 10 bases and V 0 bases, and 8 bases lay outside the gene matches. This CDR3 has 17 amino acids. Germline assignment: CDR1 LNHNV and CDR2 YYDKDF (reference sequence). CDR3 protein: CATSRDLGTGGGSPLHF. The DNA for the CDR3 is TGTGCCACCAGCAGAGACCTAGGGACAGGGGGTGGATCACCCCTCCACTTT.

The CDR3 sequence: CASSQEFLAPTDTQYF. The DNA for the CDR3 is TGTGCCAGCAGCCAAGAGTTCTTAGCTCCCACAGATACGCAGTATTTT. This chain links TRBV14 with TRBJ2-3; D is undetermined. CDR3 length equals 16 residues. Germline V gene lookup returns CDR1 SGHDN and CDR2 FVKESK. Trimming shortened V by 0 bases and J by 2 bases, and 12 bases separated the two germline ends.

The rearrangement uses TRBV4-2 and TRBJ2-3, with TRBD1 as a possible D gene (5 bases). The CDR3 consists of 14 residues. In germline, CDR1 is LGHNA, CDR2 YNFKEQ. Deletions cut 2 bases from V and 5 bases from J, with 11 bases between. CDR3 in amino acids: CASSQLGPRDTQYF. The CDR3 DNA follows: TGTGCCAGCAGCCAATTGGGGCCCCGAGATACGCAGTATTTT.

V gene TRBV27 combines with J gene TRBJ1-2; the D gene is possibly TRBD1 (6 bases). From germline, CDR1 is MNHEY and CDR2 SMNVEV (reference sequence). V was cut by 5 bases and J by 4 bases, with 14 bases left in between. The CDR3 is 14 amino acids. In DNA form, the CDR3 reads TGTGCCAGCAGTAACAGGGCCCCTTTCTATGGCTACACCTTC. Protein: CASSNRAPFYGYTF.

This chain uses TRBV28 with TRBJ1-6; D not resolved. CDR1 is MDHEN, CDR2 SYDVKM, per germline. The CDR3 is made up of 12 amino acids. V was cut by 5 bases and J by 13 bases, with 12 bases left in between. The CDR3 region has the DNA TGTGCCAGCAGTCCCTTGACCGGCCCCCTCCACTTT. Its translation is CASSPLTGPLHF. The full variable domain, in which reference TRBV28 and TRBJ1-6 provide the parts outside the CDR3, is DVKVTQSSRYLVKRTGEKVFLECVQDMDHENMFWYRQDPGLGLRLIYFSYDVKMKEKGDIPEGYSVSREKKERFSLILESASTNQTSMYLCASSPLTGPLHFGNGTRLTVT.

This clone was counted only a few times. The chain is built from TRBV10-1 and TRBJ2-7; maybe TRBD2 (6 bases). Trimming cost V 1 base and J 0 bases, with 10 bases left between them. The CDR3 length is 15 residues. In germline, CDR1 is WNHNN, CDR2 SYGVQD (reference sequence). The CDR3 reads CASSEWRDRSYEQYF. CDR3 DNA: TGCGCCAGCAGTGAGTGGAGGGACCGCTCCTACGAGCAGTACTTC.

The V and J genes are TRBV2 and TRBJ1-1, with D maybe TRBD1 (5 bases). Germline CDR1 reads SNHLY; CDR2 reads FYNNEI. The CDR3 spans 15 residues. V lost 6 bases to trimming and J lost 5 bases, with 19 bases between them. The CDR3 reads CASRDPQGVSTEAFF. The CDR3 bases are TGTGCCAGCAGAGATCCCCAGGGTGTATCAACTGAAGCTTTCTTT.

CDR3 DNA sequence: TGCGCCAGCAGCCAAATCAGGGGCGATGGCTACACCTTC. Its protein product is CASSQIRGDGYTF. This chain connects TRBV4-3 to TRBJ1-2, with D possibly TRBD1 on 6 matching bases. The CDR3 runs 13 residues. The germline CDR1 and CDR2 sequences are LGHNA and YSLEER. Trimming removed 2 bases from V and 6 bases from J, with 10 bases in between.